The following is a T cell receptor (beta chain) sequence with its context. This entry is derived from a study of blood T cell repertoires in COVID-19. On the study more broadly: COVID-19 samples from acute and convalescent phases originated in the United States, Italy and Spain. In each case, the material was cDNA or gDNA derived from T cells, B-cell-depleted T cells, or PBMCs.

V was pared by 7 bases and J by 6 bases, with 7 bases between. The CDR3 runs to 11 residues. Methods used by the authors: Amplified reference gene primers provided the basis for estimating nucleated cell counts. Profiling relied on immunoSEQ multiplex PCR, and the TCRdb table lists in-frame clones only, not all of them. Clone size and V and J calls were adopted from that table, with D and trimming inferred from the DNA. The sample includes just over 30,000 clones, more than 80% of them seen just once. The sequenced material came from peripheral blood. The chain combines TRBV12-3 or TRBV12-4 with TRBJ2-1; no definite D call. The receptor's source is a woman aged 35 to 49 with active or convalescent COVID-19. The CDR3 nucleotides are TGTGCCAGCACCCCCGGCAATGAGCAGTTCTTC. This gives the protein CASTPGNEQFF.